This TCR beta chain was observed in a study of identical twins. TCRdb used MiXCR to reprocess the 5' RACE reads, holding one entry per CDR3 protein. The sample has approximately 220,000 distinct CDR3 sequences; about 7.5% are singletons. CDR3 length: 15 amino acids. Germline loops: CDR1 DFQATT, CDR2 SNEGSKA (reference sequence). The trim removed 6 bases at V and 4 bases at J, leaving 13 bases unmatched. Regarding the study as a whole: Whereas memory repertoires showed no such difference, abundant cord blood beta clonotypes carried fewer insertions.

This clonotype was recorded many times. Antigen: not known. Another study also made use of these data, one on yellow fever vaccine responses in identical twins.

This chain links TRBV20-1 with TRBJ2-5, with 8 nucleotides matching TRBD2. This receptor was identified in a woman aged 18 to 35 in good health. The sample taken for sequencing was memory (CD45RO+) T cells sorted from blood. This CDR3 is CSAPSQSGSRETQYF. The CDR3 nucleotides are TGCAGTGCCCCGAGCCAGAGCGGGAGTCGAGAGACCCAGTACTTC.